This entry lists 17 T cell receptor beta chains sequenced from one sample in a study of human T cells and chemical hapten exposure. Specified time point: patch test 2, 6 weeks after DPC sensitization. Documented treatment: therapeutic diphenylcyclopropenone sensitization with weekly scalp DPC. Total RNA extraction was carried out from unfractionated whole blood. Via MiXCR, TCRdb re-called the RACE reads, giving one row per CDR3 protein. The table lists roughly 42,000 distinct CDR3 sequences, roughly 10% of them singletons. This specimen consisted of whole blood, obtained in connection with sensitization to the hapten diphenylcyclopropenone (DPC). These receptors were taken from a woman aged 25 to 39 with alopecia areata. Some clones in this sample may be carry-over from other donors' samples.

This clonotype was detected many times. The chain links TRBV4-1 to TRBJ2-7; TRBD2 matches at 7 bases. CDR1 is MGHRA, CDR2 YSYEKL, per germline. Trimming at V came to 1 base and at J to 4 bases, leaving 7 bases not matched to a gene. The CDR3 length is 15 residues. CDR3 coding DNA: TGCGCCAGCAGCCAAGGGACTAGATCCGGATACGAGCAGTACTTC. Protein: CASSQGTRSGYEQYF.

This clonotype was picked up many times. The V call is TRBV29-1, the J call TRBJ1-1; D unclear. V was cut by 5 bases and J by 3 bases, with 16 bases left in between. The V gene's germline CDR1 is SQVTM and CDR2 ANQGSEA. The CDR3 runs 14 residues. The CDR3 loop reads CSVHRTRGYTEAFF. Written as DNA, the CDR3 is TGCAGCGTTCACCGGACCCGGGGATACACTGAAGCTTTCTTT.

This chain connects TRBV10-3 to TRBJ2-3; 8 nucleotides align to TRBD1. Germline V gene lookup returns CDR1 ENHRY and CDR2 SYGVKD. This CDR3 contains 13 residues. V trimming: 6 bases; J trimming: 4 bases; junction bases outside the gene matches: 3. The CDR3 DNA reads as TGTGCCATCAGAAAGACAGGGGCAGATACGCAGTATTTT. Amino acid sequence: CAIRKTGADTQYF.

There are a few counts of this clonotype. The V and J genes are TRBV7-6 and TRBJ2-1; D is possibly TRBD2 (6 bases). The CDR3 is 14 amino acids. Germline CDR1 reads SGHVS; CDR2 reads FNYEAQ. V was trimmed by 6 bases and J by 5 bases, leaving 14 bases between them. CDR3 sequence reads: CASSSQPGDNEQFF. CDR3 nucleotide sequence: TGTGCCAGCAGTTCCCAACCGGGGGACAATGAGCAGTTCTTC.

This clonotype was detected only a few times. The rearrangement joins TRBV6-1 to TRBJ2-2, with D tentatively TRBD1 (5 bases). The V gene lost 6 bases and the J gene lost 5 bases, with 16 bases spanning the gap. The germline V gene encodes CDR1 MNHNS and CDR2 SASEGT. The CDR3 length is 15 residues. CDR3 amino acids: CASSPRAMGTGELFF. CDR3 coding DNA: TGTGCCAGCAGCCCCAGGGCGATGGGGACCGGGGAGCTGTTTTTT.

This clonotype was observed a handful of times. The chain has TRBV19 and TRBJ2-6; no definite D call. CDR3 length: 16 residues. Trimming cost V 5 bases and J 0 bases, with 11 bases left between them. Germline V gene data show CDR1 as LNHDA and CDR2 as SQIVND (reference sequence). DNA of the CDR3: TGTGCCAGTAGTTTCTCTTTTGGCTCTGGGGCCAACGTCCTGACTTTC. It specifies CASSFSFGSGANVLTF.

The chain recombines TRBV29-1 with TRBJ2-7; D not certain. The V and J ends lost 1 base and 6 bases respectively, with 4 bases between them. The CDR3 spans 10 residues. CDR1 is SQVTM and CDR2 is ANQGSEA in the germline V gene. As DNA, the CDR3 is TGCAGCGTTGAAGCCCCCGAGCAGTACTTC. It translates to CSVEAPEQYF.

The rearrangement uses TRBV5-1 and TRBJ1-6, with D possibly matching TRBD1 (6 bases). Germline assignment: CDR1 SGHRS and CDR2 YFSETQ. The CDR3 runs to 16 residues. Between the trimmed V and J ends, which lost 0 bases and 5 bases, there was a span of 12 bases. Here the CDR3 reads CASSLGAGADNSPLHF. CDR3 DNA sequence: TGCGCCAGCAGCTTGGGAGCGGGGGCTGATAATTCACCCCTCCACTTT.

The sample holds a few counts of this clonotype. V is TRBV28 and J is TRBJ1-1; D not resolved. This CDR3 spans 12 amino acids. With 4 bases removed from V and 4 bases from J, the gap between germline ends came to 7 bases. CDR1 is MDHEN and CDR2 is SYDVKM in the germline V gene. The CDR3 loop is CASSYFGTEAFF. CDR3 in DNA: TGTGCCAGCAGTTATTTTGGCACTGAAGCTTTCTTT.

This clonotype was recorded many times. This rearrangement joins TRBV5-6 to TRBJ2-1, with D possibly matching TRBD1 (6 bases). V lost 1 base and J lost 12, with 11 bases in between. CDR1 is SGHDT, CDR2 YYEEEE, per germline. The CDR3 consists of 12 residues. DNA for the CDR3: TGTGCCAGCAGCTTGTGGGGGCAGGGGCAGTTCTTC. Protein: CASSLWGQGQFF.

Many counts were recorded for this clonotype. The V and J genes are TRBV15 and TRBJ2-3; D perhaps matches TRBD2 (6 bases). Trimming stripped 1 base from V and 2 bases from J, with 16 bases between. Germline-derived CDR1 and CDR2 are LNHNV and YYDKDF (reference sequence). The CDR3 runs to 17 residues. The chain's CDR3 is CATSRGIGGDFTDTQYF. The DNA for the CDR3 is TGTGCCACCAGCAGAGGAATCGGCGGGGATTTCACAGATACGCAGTATTTT.

This clonotype has at least ten counts. The rearrangement links TRBV10-3 to TRBJ2-3; 12 positions agree with TRBD2. J gave up 4 bases and V 4 bases, and 6 bases lay outside the gene matches. The CDR3 length is 16 residues. In germline, CDR1 is ENHRY, CDR2 SYGVKD. As DNA, the CDR3 is TGTGCCATCAGTGCGCCTAGCGGGGGGGCCTCAGATACGCAGTATTTT. The encoded protein is CAISAPSGGASDTQYF.

This clonotype was counted a few times. The chain couples TRBV29-1 to TRBJ2-2; 9 bases align to TRBD2. Unmatched junction bases numbered 3, after V lost 3 bases and J lost 4 bases. CDR1 is SQVTM, CDR2 ANQGSEA, per germline. CDR3 length: 14 amino acids. The CDR3 loop reads CSVDRGRGTGELFF. The CDR3 region has the DNA TGCAGCGTTGATCGCGGGAGGGGCACCGGGGAGCTGTTTTTT.

The chain employs TRBV6-2 or TRBV6-3 and TRBJ2-3; 8 bases are a match to TRBD1. Trimming cost V 2 bases and J 2 bases; bases outside gene matches: 6. The CDR3 runs 16 residues. Germline CDR1 MNHEY, CDR2 SVGEGT. In DNA, the CDR3 is TGTGCCAGCAGTTACCCGACAGGGGCCGTCACAGATACGCAGTATTTT. Amino acid sequence: CASSYPTGAVTDTQYF.

This sequence joins TRBV7-2 and TRBJ2-3; D is unresolved. With 0 bases removed from V and 2 bases from J, the gap between germline ends came to 6 bases. Per germline, CDR1 SGHTA and CDR2 FQGNSA. The CDR3 is 14 residues long. CDR3 protein: CASSLAGYTDTQYF. The CDR3 bases are TGTGCCAGCAGCTTAGCAGGGTACACAGATACGCAGTATTTT.

This clonotype turned up a few times. V is TRBV7-9 and J is TRBJ2-1; TRBD2 aligns across 8 bases. Germline V CDR1 and CDR2: SEHNR, FQNEAQ (reference sequence). The CDR3 totals 16 residues. V lost 1 base and J lost 3; bases outside the gene matches: 5. CDR3: CASSLEGLVGYNEQFF. CDR3 coding DNA: TGTGCCAGCAGCTTAGAGGGACTAGTCGGCTACAATGAGCAGTTCTTC.

This chain connects TRBV2 to TRBJ2-4; 10 nucleotides agree with TRBD1. V was clipped by 3 bases and J by 1 base; unmatched bases: 6. Germline-derived CDR1 and CDR2 are SNHLY and FYNNEI. The CDR3 is 17 residues long. The CDR3 sequence: CASSEGQGWRAKNIQYF. The CDR3 DNA reads TGTGCCAGCAGTGAGGGACAGGGGTGGCGGGCCAAAAACATTCAGTACTTC.